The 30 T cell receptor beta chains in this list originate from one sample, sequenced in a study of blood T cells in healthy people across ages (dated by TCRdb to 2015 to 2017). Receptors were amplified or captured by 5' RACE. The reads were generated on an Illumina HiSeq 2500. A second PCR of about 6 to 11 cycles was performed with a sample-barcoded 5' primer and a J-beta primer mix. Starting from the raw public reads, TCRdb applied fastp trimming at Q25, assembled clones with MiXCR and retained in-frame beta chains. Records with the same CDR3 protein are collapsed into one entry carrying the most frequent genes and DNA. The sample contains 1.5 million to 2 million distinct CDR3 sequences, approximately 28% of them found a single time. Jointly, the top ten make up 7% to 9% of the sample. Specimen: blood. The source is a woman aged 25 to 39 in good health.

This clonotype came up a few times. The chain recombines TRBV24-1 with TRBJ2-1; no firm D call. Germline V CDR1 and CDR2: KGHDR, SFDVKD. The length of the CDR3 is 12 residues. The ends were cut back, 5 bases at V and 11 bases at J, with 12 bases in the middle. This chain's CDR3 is CATSVKGGQQFF. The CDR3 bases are TGTGCCACCAGTGTAAAGGGCGGCCAGCAGTTCTTC.

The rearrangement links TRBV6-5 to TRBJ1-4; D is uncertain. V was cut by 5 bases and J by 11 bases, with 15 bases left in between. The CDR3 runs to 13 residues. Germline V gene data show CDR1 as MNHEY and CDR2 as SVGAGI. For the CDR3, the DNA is TGTGCCAGCAGTCTTAGCGTAATGAAGAAACTGTTTTTT. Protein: CASSLSVMKKLFF.

In DNA form, the CDR3 reads TGCGCCAGCAGCTTTGACAGGGACGTGGCCACCTTC. This translates into CASSFDRDVATF. The genes are TRBV5-1 and TRBJ1-2; TRBD1 matches 7 bases. This CDR3 has 12 amino acids. The germline V gene encodes CDR1 SGHRS and CDR2 YFSETQ. Unmatched junction bases numbered 8, after V lost 2 bases and J lost 13 bases.

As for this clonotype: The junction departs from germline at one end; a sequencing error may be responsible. CDR3 sequence (DNA): TGTGCCTGCAGTGCCGGACAGGGCGGCTATGGCTACACCTTC. Translated, it gives CACSAGQGGYGYTF. This chain links TRBV28 with TRBJ1-2, with 8 bases lining up with TRBD1. The CDR3 has 14 residues. Per the germline V gene, CDR1 is MDHEN and CDR2 is SYDVKM.

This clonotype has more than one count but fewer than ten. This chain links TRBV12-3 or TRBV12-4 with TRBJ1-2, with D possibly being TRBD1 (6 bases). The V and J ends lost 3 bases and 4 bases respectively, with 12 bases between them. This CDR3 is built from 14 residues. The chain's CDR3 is CASSLGTRSYGYTF. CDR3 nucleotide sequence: TGTGCCAGCAGTTTGGGGACACGCTCCTATGGCTACACCTTC.

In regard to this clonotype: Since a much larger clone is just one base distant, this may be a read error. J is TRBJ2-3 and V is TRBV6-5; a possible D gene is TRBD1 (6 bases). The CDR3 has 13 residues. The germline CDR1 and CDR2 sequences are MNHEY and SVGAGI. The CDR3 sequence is CASRETGIDTRYF. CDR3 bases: TGTGCCAGCAGAGAAACAGGGATAGATACGCGGTATTTT.

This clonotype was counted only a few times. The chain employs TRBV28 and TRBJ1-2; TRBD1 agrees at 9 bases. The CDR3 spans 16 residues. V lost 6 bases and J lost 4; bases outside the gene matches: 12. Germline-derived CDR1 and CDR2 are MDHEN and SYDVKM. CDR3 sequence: CASSPTGGTSGYGYTF. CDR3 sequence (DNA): TGTGCCAGCAGCCCGACAGGGGGGACCTCCGGCTATGGCTACACCTTC.

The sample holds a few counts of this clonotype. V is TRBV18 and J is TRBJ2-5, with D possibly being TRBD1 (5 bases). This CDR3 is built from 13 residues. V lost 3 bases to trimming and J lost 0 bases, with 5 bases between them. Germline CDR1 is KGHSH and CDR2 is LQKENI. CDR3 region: CASSPDNQETQYF. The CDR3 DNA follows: TGTGCCAGCTCACCGGACAACCAAGAGACCCAGTACTTC. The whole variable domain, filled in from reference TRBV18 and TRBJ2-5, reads NAGVMQNPRHLVRRRGQEARLRCSPMKGHSHVYWYRQLPEEGLKFMVYLQKENIIDESGMPKERFSAEFPKEGPSILRIQQVVRGDSAAYFCASSPDNQETQYFGPGTRLLVL.

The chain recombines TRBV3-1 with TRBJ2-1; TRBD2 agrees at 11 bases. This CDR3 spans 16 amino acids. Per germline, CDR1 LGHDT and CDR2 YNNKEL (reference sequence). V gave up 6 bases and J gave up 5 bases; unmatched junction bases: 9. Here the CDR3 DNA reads TGTGCCAGCAGTCCTACGATAGCGGGAGGGGACAATGAGCAGTTCTTC. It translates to CASSPTIAGGDNEQFF.

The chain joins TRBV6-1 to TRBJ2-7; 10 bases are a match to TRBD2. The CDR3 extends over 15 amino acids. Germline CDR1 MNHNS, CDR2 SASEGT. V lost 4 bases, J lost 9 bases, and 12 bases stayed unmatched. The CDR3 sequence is CASSGTSGGRIGQYF. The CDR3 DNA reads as TGTGCCAGCAGTGGGACTAGCGGAGGCCGAATAGGGCAGTACTTC.

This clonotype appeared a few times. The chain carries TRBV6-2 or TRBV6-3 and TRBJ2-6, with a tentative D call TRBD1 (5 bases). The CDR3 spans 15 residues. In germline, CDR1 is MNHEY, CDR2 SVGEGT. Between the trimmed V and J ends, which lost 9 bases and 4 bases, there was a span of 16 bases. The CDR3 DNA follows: TGTGCCAGTCACTTTTACAGGTCCGGGGCCAACGTCCTGACTTTC. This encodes CASHFYRSGANVLTF.

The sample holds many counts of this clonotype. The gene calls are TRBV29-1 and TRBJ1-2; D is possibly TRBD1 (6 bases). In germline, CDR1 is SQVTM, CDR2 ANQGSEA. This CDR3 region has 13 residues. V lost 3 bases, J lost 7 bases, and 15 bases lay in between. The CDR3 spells CSVDPTGSSGYTF. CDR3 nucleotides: TGCAGCGTTGATCCCACAGGGTCAAGTGGCTACACCTTC.

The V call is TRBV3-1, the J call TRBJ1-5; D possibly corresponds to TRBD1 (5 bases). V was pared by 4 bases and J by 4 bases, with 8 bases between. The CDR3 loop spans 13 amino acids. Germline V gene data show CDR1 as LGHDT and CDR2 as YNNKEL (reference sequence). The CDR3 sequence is CASSRDFNQPQHF. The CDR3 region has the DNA TGTGCCAGCAGCCGGGACTTTAATCAGCCCCAGCATTTT.

The CDR3 coding sequence is TGCGCCAGCAGCTCGCCCGAGGGGTCTCCGGATACGCAGTATTTT. Translation gives CASSSPEGSPDTQYF. The chain couples TRBV5-1 to TRBJ2-3; D is possibly TRBD1 or TRBD2 (5 bases each). CDR1 and CDR2 (germline): SGHRS, YFSETQ. CDR3 size: 15 residues. V was cut by 3 bases and J by 6 bases, with 17 bases left in between. Full variable domain (outside the CDR3, taken from reference TRBV5-1 and TRBJ2-3): KAGVTQTPRYLIKTRGQQVTLSCSPISGHRSVSWYQQTPGQGLQFLFEYFSETQRNKGNFPGRFSGRQFSNSRSEMNVSTLELGDSALYLCASSSPEGSPDTQYFGPGTRLTVL.

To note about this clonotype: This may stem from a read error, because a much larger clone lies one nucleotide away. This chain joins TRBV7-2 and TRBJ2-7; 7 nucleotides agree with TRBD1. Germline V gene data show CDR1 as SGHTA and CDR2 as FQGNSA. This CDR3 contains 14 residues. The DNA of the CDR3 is TGTGCCAACAGCTTAGGGGGCTACGACTACGAGCAGTACTTC. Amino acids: CANSLGGYDYEQYF.

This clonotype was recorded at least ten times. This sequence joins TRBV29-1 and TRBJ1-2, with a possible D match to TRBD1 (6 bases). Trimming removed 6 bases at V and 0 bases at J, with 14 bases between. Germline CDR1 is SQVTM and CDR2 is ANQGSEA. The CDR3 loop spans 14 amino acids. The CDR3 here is CSVGGAWPNYGYTF. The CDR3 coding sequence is TGCAGCGTGGGGGGGGCTTGGCCTAACTATGGCTACACCTTC.

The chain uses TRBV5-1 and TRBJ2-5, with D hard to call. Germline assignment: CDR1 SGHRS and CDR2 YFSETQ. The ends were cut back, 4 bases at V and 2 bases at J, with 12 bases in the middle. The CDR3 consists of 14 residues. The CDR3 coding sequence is TGCGCCAGCAGCCAAAACTCCAGACAAGAGACCCAGTACTTC. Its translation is CASSQNSRQETQYF.

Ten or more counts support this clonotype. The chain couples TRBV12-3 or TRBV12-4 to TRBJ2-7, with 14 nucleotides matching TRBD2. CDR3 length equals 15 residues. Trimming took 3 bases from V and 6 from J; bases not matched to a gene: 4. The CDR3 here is CASSLTGLAGVEQYF. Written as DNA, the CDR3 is TGTGCCAGCAGTTTGACGGGACTAGCGGGAGTCGAGCAGTACTTC.

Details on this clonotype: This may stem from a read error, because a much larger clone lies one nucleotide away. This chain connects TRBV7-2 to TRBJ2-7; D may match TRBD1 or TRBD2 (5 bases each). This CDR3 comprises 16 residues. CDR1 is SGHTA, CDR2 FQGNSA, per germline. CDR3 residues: CASSWGRRSHSYGQYF. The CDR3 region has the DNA TGTGCCAGCAGCTGGGGCCGGAGGAGCCACTCCTACGGGCAGTACTTC. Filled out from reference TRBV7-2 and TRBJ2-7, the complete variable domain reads GAGVSQSPSNKVTEKGKDVELRCDPISGHTALYWYRQSLGQGLEFLIYFQGNSAPDKSGLPSDRFSAERTGGSVSTLTIQRTQQEDSAVYLCASSWGRRSHSYGQYFGPGTRLTVT.

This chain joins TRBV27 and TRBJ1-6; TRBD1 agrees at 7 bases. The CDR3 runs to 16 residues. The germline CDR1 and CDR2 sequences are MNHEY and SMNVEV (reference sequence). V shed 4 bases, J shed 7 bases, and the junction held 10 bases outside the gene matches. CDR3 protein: CASSSQYRGGNSPLHF. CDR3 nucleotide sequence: TGTGCCAGCAGTTCACAATACAGGGGAGGAAATTCACCCCTCCACTTT.

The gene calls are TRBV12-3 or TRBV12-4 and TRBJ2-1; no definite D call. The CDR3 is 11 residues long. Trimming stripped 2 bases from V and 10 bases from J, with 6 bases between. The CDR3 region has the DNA TGTGCCAGCAGTTTACGGCAAGAGCAGTTCTTC. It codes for CASSLRQEQFF.

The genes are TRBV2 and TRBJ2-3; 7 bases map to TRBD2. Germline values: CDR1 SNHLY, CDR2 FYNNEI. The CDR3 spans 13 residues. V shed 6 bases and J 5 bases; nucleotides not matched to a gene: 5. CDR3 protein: CASRGGNVDTQYF. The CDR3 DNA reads TGTGCCAGCAGGGGGGGGAACGTAGATACGCAGTATTTT.

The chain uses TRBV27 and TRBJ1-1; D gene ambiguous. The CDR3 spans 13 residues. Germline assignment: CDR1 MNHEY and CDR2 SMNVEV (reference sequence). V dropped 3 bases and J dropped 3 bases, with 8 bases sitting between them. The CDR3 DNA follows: TGTGCCAGCAGTTTTCGGGCAGACACTGAAGCTTTCTTT. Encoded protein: CASSFRADTEAFF.

CDR3 sequence reads: CASSPGLAHNEQFF. The CDR3 bases are TGTGCCAGCAGCCCAGGACTAGCACACAATGAGCAGTTCTTC. The chain has TRBV9 and TRBJ2-1; 8 bases are a match to TRBD2. The CDR3 runs 14 residues. The V gene end was trimmed by 4 bases and the J gene end by 5 bases; junction bases not matched to a gene: 5. Germline assignment: CDR1 SGDLS and CDR2 YYNGEE.

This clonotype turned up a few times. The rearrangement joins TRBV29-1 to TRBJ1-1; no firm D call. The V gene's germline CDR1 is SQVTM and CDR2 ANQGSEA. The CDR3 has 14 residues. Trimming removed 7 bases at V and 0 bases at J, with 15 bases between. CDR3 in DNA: TGCAGCGCCACGGGAATAGGCATGAACACTGAAGCTTTCTTT. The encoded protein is CSATGIGMNTEAFF.

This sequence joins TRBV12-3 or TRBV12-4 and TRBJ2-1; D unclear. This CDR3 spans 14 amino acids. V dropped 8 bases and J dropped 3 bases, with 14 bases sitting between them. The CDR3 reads CASAYSLGYNEQFF. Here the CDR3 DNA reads TGTGCCAGCGCTTACTCCTTAGGCTACAATGAGCAGTTCTTC.

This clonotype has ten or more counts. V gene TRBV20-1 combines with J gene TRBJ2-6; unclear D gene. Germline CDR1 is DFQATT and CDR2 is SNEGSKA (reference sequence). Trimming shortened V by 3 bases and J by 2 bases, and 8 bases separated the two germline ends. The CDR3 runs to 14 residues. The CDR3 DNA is TGCAGTGCTAGTCCCGGGCCTGGGGCCAACGTCCTGACTTTC. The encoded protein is CSASPGPGANVLTF.

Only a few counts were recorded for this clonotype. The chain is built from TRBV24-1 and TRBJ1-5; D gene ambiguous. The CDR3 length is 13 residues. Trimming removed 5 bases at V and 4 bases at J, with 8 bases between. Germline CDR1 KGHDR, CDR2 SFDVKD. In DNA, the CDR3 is TGTGCCACCAGTGCTAGCCGAAATCAGCCCCAGCATTTT. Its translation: CATSASRNQPQHF.

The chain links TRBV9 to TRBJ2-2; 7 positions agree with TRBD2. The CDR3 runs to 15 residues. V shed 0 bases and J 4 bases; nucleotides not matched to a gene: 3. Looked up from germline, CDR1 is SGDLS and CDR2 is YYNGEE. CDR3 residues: CASSVGAGVTGELFF. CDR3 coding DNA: TGTGCCAGCAGCGTAGGCGCGGGGGTCACCGGGGAGCTGTTTTTT.

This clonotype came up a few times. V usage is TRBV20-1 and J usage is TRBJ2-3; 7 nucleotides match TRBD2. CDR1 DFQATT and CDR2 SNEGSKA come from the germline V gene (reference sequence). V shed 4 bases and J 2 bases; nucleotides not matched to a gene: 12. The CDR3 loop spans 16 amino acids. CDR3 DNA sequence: TGCAGTGCTACTACCCACGCGGGAGACATCACAGATACGCAGTATTTT. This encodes CSATTHAGDITDTQYF.